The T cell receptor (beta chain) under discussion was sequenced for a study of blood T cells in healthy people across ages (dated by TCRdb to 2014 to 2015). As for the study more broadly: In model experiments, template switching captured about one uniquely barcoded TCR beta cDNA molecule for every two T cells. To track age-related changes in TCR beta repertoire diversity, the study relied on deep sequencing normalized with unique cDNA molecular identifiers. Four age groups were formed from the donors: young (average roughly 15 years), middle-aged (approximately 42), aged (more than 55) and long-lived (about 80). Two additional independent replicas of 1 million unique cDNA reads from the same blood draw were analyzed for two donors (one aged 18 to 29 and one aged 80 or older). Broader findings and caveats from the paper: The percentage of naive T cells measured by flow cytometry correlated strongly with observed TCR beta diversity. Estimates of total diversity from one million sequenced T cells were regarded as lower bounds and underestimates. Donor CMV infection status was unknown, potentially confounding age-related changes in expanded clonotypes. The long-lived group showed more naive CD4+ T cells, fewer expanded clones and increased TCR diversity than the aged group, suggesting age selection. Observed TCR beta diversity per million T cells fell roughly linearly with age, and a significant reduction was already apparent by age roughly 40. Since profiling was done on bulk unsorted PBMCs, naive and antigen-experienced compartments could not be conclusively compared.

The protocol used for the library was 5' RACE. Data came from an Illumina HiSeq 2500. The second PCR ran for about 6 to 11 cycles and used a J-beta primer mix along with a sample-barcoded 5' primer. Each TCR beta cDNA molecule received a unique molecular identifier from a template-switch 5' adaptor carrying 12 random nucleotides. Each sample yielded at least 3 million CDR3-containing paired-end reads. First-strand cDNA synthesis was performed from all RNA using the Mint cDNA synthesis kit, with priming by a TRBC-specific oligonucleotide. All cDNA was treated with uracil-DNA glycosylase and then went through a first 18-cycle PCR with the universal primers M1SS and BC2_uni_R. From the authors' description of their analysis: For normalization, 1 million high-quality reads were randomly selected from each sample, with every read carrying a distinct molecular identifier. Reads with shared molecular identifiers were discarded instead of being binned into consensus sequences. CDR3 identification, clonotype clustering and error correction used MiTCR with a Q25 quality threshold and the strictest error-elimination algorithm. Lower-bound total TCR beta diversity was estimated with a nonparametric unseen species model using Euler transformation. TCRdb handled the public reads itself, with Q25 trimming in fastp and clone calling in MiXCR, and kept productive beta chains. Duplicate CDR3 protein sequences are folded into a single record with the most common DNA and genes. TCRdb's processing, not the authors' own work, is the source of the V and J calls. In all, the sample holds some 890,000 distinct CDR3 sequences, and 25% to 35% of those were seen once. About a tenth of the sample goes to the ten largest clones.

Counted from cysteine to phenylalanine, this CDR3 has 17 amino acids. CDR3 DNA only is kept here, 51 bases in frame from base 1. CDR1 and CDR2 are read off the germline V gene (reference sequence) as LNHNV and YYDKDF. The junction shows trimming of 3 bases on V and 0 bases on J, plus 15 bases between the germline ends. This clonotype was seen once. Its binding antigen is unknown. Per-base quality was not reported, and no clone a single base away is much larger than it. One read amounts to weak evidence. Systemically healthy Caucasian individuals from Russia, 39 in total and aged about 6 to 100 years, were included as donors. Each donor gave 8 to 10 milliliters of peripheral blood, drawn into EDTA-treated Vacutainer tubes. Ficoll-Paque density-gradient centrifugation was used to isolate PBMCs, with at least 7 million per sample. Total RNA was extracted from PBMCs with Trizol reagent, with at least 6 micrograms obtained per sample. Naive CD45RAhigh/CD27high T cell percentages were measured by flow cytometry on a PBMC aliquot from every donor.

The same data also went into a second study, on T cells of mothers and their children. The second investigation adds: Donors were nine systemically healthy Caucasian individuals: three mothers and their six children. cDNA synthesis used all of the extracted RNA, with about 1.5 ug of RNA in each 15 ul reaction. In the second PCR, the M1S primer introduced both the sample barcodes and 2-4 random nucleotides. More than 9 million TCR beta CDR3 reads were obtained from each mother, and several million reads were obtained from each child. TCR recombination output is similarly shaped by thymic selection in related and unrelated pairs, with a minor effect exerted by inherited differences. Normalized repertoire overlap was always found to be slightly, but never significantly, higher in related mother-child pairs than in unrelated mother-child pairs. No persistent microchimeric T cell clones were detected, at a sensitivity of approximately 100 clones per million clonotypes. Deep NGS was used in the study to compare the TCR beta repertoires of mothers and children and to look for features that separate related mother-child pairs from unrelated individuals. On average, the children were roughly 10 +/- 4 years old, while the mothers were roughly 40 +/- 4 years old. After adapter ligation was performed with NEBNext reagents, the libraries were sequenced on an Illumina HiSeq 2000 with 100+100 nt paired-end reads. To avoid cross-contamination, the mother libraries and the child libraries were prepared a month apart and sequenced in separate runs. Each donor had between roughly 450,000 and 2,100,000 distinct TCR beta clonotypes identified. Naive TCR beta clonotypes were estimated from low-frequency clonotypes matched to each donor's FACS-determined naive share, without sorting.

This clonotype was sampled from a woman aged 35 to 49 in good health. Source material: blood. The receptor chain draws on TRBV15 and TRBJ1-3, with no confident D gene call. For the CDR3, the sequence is CATSSPRKGISGNTIYF. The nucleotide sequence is TGTGCCACCAGCAGCCCCAGGAAAGGGATCTCTGGAAACACCATATATTTT.